This TCR beta chain was recovered during a study of cytomegalovirus exposure and HLA in healthy donors. Study overall: Earlier, almost 120 million unique TCR beta sequences were recovered from 200 million or so T cells by an analysis. Broader study findings: Later analysis showed most CMV-associated TCR beta chains appearing HLA-restricted. A later analysis revealed that TCR association rates differed between HLA loci, peaking at DRB1 and bottoming out at HLA-C. Some public TCRs appeared in many individuals, while most sequences were rare.

A few counts support this clone. The antigen remains unidentified. The CDR3 runs to 18 residues. V lost 4 bases and J 0 bases, leaving 21 bases between the germline ends. The germline V gene encodes CDR1 LGHNA and CDR2 YSLEER. PCR primers comprised 60 Vbeta and 13 Jbeta primers. Sequencing was performed with immunoSEQ multiplex PCR; in TCRdb, only in-frame clones are kept and a portion is missing. The table shows approximately 110,000 clones, with about three quarters occurring only once. This chain links TRBV4-3 with TRBJ1-1; D is unclear. The receptor's source is a man aged 45-65 years in good health and CMV-seronegative. The sample taken for sequencing was PBMCs. CDR3: CASSPQWLPGGMNTEAFF. In nucleotides, the CDR3 is TGCGCCAGCAGCCCCCAATGGCTACCTGGCGGCATGAACACTGAAGCTTTCTTT.